This is a list of T cell receptor beta chains from one sample in a study of blood T cell repertoires in COVID-19. Only in-frame clones appear in the TCRdb table, and some are missing; sequencing was by immunoSEQ multiplex PCR. Of 150,000 to 200,000 clones listed, nearly 90% are singletons. The sequenced sample consisted of peripheral blood. These receptors were obtained from a man aged 18 to 35 who had recovered from COVID-19. The CDR3 runs from the conserved cysteine through the conserved F or W. A D gene is named only where the DNA matches it firmly. Size is omitted from some rows. Given values are once, few, many or a class for expanded clones.

TRBJ2-7 15 . TRBD1 TRBV6-1 TGTGCCAGCAGTGAATGGACAGGTGGGAACTACGAGCAGTACTTC CASSEWTGGNYEQYF
TRBJ1-2 12 . TRBD1 TRBV6-5 TGTGCCAGCGGAGAGGGGGCGGGTGGCTACACCTTC CASGEGAGGYTF
TRBJ1-6 13 . . TRBV14 TGTGCCAGCAGCCAAGATGAGATTACACCCCTCCACTTT CASSQDEITPLHF
TRBJ1-2 15 . . TRBV5-1 TGCGCCACCACAACCGGCGGCAGGGATAACTATGGCTACACCTTC CATTTGGRDNYGYTF
TRBJ2-5 12 . . TRBV5-1 TGCGCCAGCAGCTTGGTTTCGGAGACCCAGTACTTC CASSLVSETQYF
TRBJ2-1 15 . TRBD2 TRBV5-1 TGCGCCAGCAGAATGGCGGGGGAGCCCTACAATGAGCAGTTCTTC CASRMAGEPYNEQFF
TRBJ2-5 14 . . TRBV9 TGTGCCAGCTCAAAAACGGCAGGGGCTGAGACCCAGTACTTC CASSKTAGAETQYF
TRBJ2-1 19 few TRBD2 TRBV7-8 TGTGCCAGCAGCTTAGGAAGGCTAGCGGGATCAAGGTCCTACAATGAGCAGTTCTTC CASSLGRLAGSRSYNEQFF
TRBJ1-1 15 . TRBD1 TRBV7-3 TGTGCCAGCAGCTTGGGACCCACAGGGGGCTATGAAGCTTTCTTT CASSLGPTGGYEAFF
TRBJ1-6 16 . . TRBV6-2/TRBV6-3 TGTGCCAGCAGTTCTGGGTGGAGAAAAGACGATTCACCCCTCCACTTT CASSSGWRKDDSPLHF
TRBJ1-1 14 . . TRBV7-2 TGTGCCAGCAGCTTAGCTCGGAGGGCTGGTGAAGCTTTCTTT CASSLARRAGEAFF
TRBJ1-3 18 . TRBD1 TRBV24-1 TGTGCCACCAGTGATTTGCAACGGACAGGGCACTCTGGAAACACCATATATTTT CATSDLQRTGHSGNTIYF
TRBJ1-2 14 few . TRBV5-6 TGTGCCAGCAGCTCGCAAGACAGATACTATGGCTACACCTTC CASSSQDRYYGYTF
TRBJ1-1 13 . . TRBV6-2/TRBV6-3 TGTGCCAGCAGTTACACGGGAACCGTTGAAGCTTTCTTT CASSYTGTVEAFF